These 16 T cell receptor beta chains were sequenced from one sample in a study of cytomegalovirus exposure and HLA in healthy donors. Researchers ran the PCR with 60 Vbeta and 13 Jbeta primers. Clones were sequenced by immunoSEQ multiplex PCR, and TCRdb holds only the in-frame ones, with some missing. The sample lists over 150,000 clones; 80% were seen once. Specimen: PBMCs. The source is a young man in good health and CMV-seropositive.

The chain combines TRBV7-3 with TRBJ1-2, with 9 nucleotides matching TRBD1. CDR1 SGHTA and CDR2 FQGTGA come from the germline V gene. CDR3 length: 13 residues. V shed 4 bases and J 8 bases; nucleotides not matched to a gene: 5. The CDR3 nucleotides read TGTGCCAGCAGCTCAACAGGGGGCAGAGGCTACACCTTC. Protein product: CASSSTGGRGYTF.

In its sample, this clone was seen a few times. The rearrangement uses TRBV9 and TRBJ1-3, with 7 bases lining up with TRBD1. J was trimmed by 4 bases and V by 3 bases; bases with no gene match: 7. CDR1 and CDR2 (germline): SGDLS, YYNGEE. CDR3 length: 15 residues. CDR3 protein: CASSEGLTGGNTIYF. CDR3 DNA: TGTGCCAGCAGCGAAGGACTGACAGGGGGAAACACCATATATTTT.

This chain joins TRBV27 and TRBJ2-3; the D is unclear. Near its end, the DNA agrees better with TRBJ1-5, so the J call may be wrong. The CDR3 totals 16 residues. Germline values: CDR1 MNHEY, CDR2 SMNVEV (reference sequence). CDR3 sequence reads: CASSFLPSRSTDTQHF. The CDR3 DNA follows: TGTGCCAGCAGTTTTCTTCCTAGCAGAAGCACAGATACGCAGCATTTT.

The chain carries TRBV6-5 and TRBJ1-5; no clear D. The length of the CDR3 is 15 residues. Germline V gives CDR1 MNHEY, CDR2 SVGAGI. Trimming stripped 0 bases from V and 5 bases from J, with 11 bases between. CDR3 sequence (DNA): TGTGCCAGCAGTTACTCTATGGGCCGCGATCAGCCCCAGCATTTT. Its protein is CASSYSMGRDQPQHF.

This chain joins TRBV5-4 and TRBJ1-2; 9 positions match TRBD1. This CDR3 is 15 amino acids long. V shed 1 base, J shed 4 bases, and the junction held 5 bases outside the gene matches. CDR1 and CDR2 from the germline V gene are SGHNT and YYREEE (reference sequence). The CDR3 sequence: CASSLTGGGGYGYTF. The CDR3 nucleotides read TGTGCCAGCAGCTTGACAGGGGGCGGAGGCTATGGCTACACCTTC.

The chain couples TRBV19 to TRBJ1-3, with no clear D. Trimming cost V 1 base and J 0 bases, with 10 bases left between them. Germline-derived CDR1 and CDR2 are LNHDA and SQIVND (reference sequence). The CDR3 spans 16 residues. CDR3 bases: TGTGCCAGTAGTATAGGGGCCCTTCGCTCTGGAAACACCATATATTTT. It yields the protein CASSIGALRSGNTIYF.

The V call is TRBV5-1, the J call TRBJ2-7; D not resolved. Deletions cut 4 bases from V and 0 bases from J, with 14 bases between. There are 15 residues in the CDR3. Germline CDR1 and CDR2: SGHRS and YFSETQ. CDR3 in DNA: TGCGCCAGCAGCGTCGCCACGAGGAGCTCCTACGAGCAGTACTTC. It encodes CASSVATRSSYEQYF.

The J gene is TRBJ1-6, the V gene TRBV4-2, with 12 bases that match TRBD1. The CDR3 contains 15 residues. From germline, CDR1 is LGHNA and CDR2 YNFKEQ. V was pared by 5 bases and J by 8 bases, with 4 bases of the junction left unmatched. In DNA, the CDR3 is TGTGCCAGCAGCTCCGGGACAGGGGGCGATTCACCCCTCCACTTT. It yields the protein CASSSGTGGDSPLHF.

The rearrangement links TRBV27 to TRBJ2-2; maybe TRBD1 (5 bases). There are 18 residues in the CDR3. Trimming took off 0 bases at V and 2 bases at J, with 16 bases between the two ends. CDR1 is MNHEY and CDR2 is SMNVEV in the germline V gene (reference sequence). The CDR3 DNA is TGTGCCAGCAGTTTATCGTTTATCAGGGCCTCTAACACCGGGGAGCTGTTTTTT. This codes for CASSLSFIRASNTGELFF.

V gene TRBV7-2 combines with J gene TRBJ1-2; D gene unclear. CDR1 is SGHTA, CDR2 FQGNSA, per germline. Trimming left V 6 bases short and J 10 bases short, with 15 bases between. This CDR3 is 12 amino acids long. The CDR3 nucleotides are TGTGCCAGCAGTCCCGCCACGGGTATCTACACCTTC. Its protein product is CASSPATGIYTF.

To note about this clone: Other nucleotide sequences from this sample produce the same CDR3. V is TRBV7-6 and J is TRBJ1-3; D not resolved. The CDR3 is 16 amino acids. With 2 bases removed from V and 1 base from J, the gap between germline ends came to 12 bases. Germline V gene data show CDR1 as SGHVS and CDR2 as FNYEAQ. The CDR3 DNA reads as TGTGCCAGCAGCTTAACGAGGCAGAAATCTGGAAACACCATATATTTT. It yields the protein CASSLTRQKSGNTIYF.

The gene calls are TRBV29-1 and TRBJ1-2; TRBD1 aligns across 11 bases. The J segment lost 4 bases and the V segment lost 7 bases, leaving 8 bases of the junction unmatched. Per the germline V gene, CDR1 is SQVTM and CDR2 is ANQGSEA. The CDR3 is 14 amino acids. The CDR3 loop is CSGYGQGAGYGYTF. In DNA, the CDR3 is TGCAGCGGTTATGGACAGGGGGCGGGCTATGGCTACACCTTC.

The V and J genes are TRBV5-8 and TRBJ2-2, with 7 bases lining up with TRBD1. The CDR3 runs 15 residues. V lost 4 bases, J lost 2 bases, and 5 bases stayed unmatched. The V gene's germline CDR1 is SGHTS and CDR2 YDEGEE. The CDR3, as DNA: TGTGCCAGCAGCACAGGACAGGCTAACACCGGGGAGCTGTTTTTT. It specifies CASSTGQANTGELFF.

The genes are TRBV11-2 and TRBJ2-7; the D gene is possibly TRBD1 (6 bases). This CDR3 spans 13 amino acids. Germline assignment: CDR1 SGHAT and CDR2 FQNNGV. The V gene lost 0 bases and the J gene lost 5 bases, with 8 bases spanning the gap. CDR3 residues: CASSLDRDNEQYF. CDR3 in DNA: TGTGCCAGCAGCTTAGATAGGGACAACGAGCAGTACTTC.

The J gene is TRBJ1-5, the V gene TRBV30; tentatively, D is TRBD1 (5 bases). Germline-derived CDR1 and CDR2 are GTSNPN and SVGIG (reference sequence). Trimming removed 1 base at V and 4 bases at J, with 11 bases between. The CDR3 consists of 14 residues. CDR3 coding DNA: TGTGCCTGGAGTGGACAGATCGGGAATCAGCCCCAGCATTTT. Translating it yields CAWSGQIGNQPQHF.

This chain joins TRBV28 and TRBJ2-5, with D maybe TRBD1 (6 bases). TRBJ2-7 explains the end of the DNA better; the J call may be wrong. The CDR3 sequence is 16 residues long. Germline V gives CDR1 MDHEN, CDR2 SYDVKM. The CDR3 bases are TGTGCCAGCAGCCTAGAGACAGGAATCACTACCTACGAGCAGTACTTC. It translates to CASSLETGITTYEQYF.